Shown below are 21 T cell receptor beta chains from a single sample sequenced in a study of cytomegalovirus exposure and HLA in healthy donors. Primers included in the PCR were 60 Vbeta and 13 Jbeta primers. Sequencing was performed with immunoSEQ multiplex PCR; in TCRdb, only in-frame clones are kept and a portion is missing. The table includes about 160,000 clones, roughly 85% detected once. The sample comprised PBMCs. The source of these receptors is a woman between 50 and 59 years old in good health and CMV-seronegative.

V is TRBV4-2 and J is TRBJ2-3, with D possibly being TRBD2 (5 bases). Germline V gene sequence: CDR1 LGHNA, CDR2 YNFKEQ. The CDR3 spans 15 residues. Trimming stripped 0 bases from V and 2 bases from J, with 9 bases between. CDR3 sequence: CASSQEERPTDTQYF. The CDR3, as DNA: TGTGCCAGCAGCCAAGAAGAGCGGCCCACAGATACGCAGTATTTT.

The CDR3 is CASTLAGSSYNEQFF. CDR3 nucleotide sequence: TGTGCCAGCACCCTAGCAGGGAGCTCCTACAATGAGCAGTTCTTC. This chain connects TRBV7-9 to TRBJ2-1; D may be TRBD1 or TRBD2 (5 bases each). Trimming took off 7 bases at V and 0 bases at J, with 13 bases between the two ends. This CDR3 is built from 15 residues. In germline, CDR1 is SEHNR, CDR2 FQNEAQ (reference sequence).

The chain carries TRBV6-6 and TRBJ1-1, with D tentatively TRBD1 (5 bases). The CDR3 sequence is 14 residues long. Trimming took off 6 bases at V and 1 base at J, with 12 bases between the two ends. Looked up from germline, CDR1 is MNHNY and CDR2 is SVGAGI (reference sequence). The CDR3 DNA is TGTGCCAGCAGGAAAGACAGAGGGAACACTGAAGCTTTCTTT. Its protein product is CASRKDRGNTEAFF.

This chain links TRBV5-3 with TRBJ1-1; TRBD1 matches 9 bases. TRBV5-3 is filed as an ORF, its function uncertain. The V gene end was trimmed by 3 bases and the J gene end by 4 bases; junction bases not matched to a gene: 19. This CDR3 region has 19 residues. CDR3 sequence: CARSSPRRRDRVWVTEAFF. CDR3 in DNA: TGTGCCAGAAGCTCCCCACGGAGGAGGGACAGGGTGTGGGTCACTGAAGCTTTCTTT.

V is TRBV7-2 and J is TRBJ1-2; 10 bases match TRBD1. V lost 8 bases, J lost 7 bases, and 7 bases stayed unmatched. Germline V lookup: CDR1 SGHTA, CDR2 FQGNSA. This CDR3 has 13 amino acids. The CDR3 bases are TGTGCCAGCTTCCCACGGACAGGGGGTGGCTACACCTTC. It specifies CASFPRTGGGYTF.

The CDR3 region is CASSPRVAGSTDTQYF. CDR3 nucleotide sequence: TGTGCCAGCTCACCACGGGTTGCGGGGAGCACAGATACGCAGTATTTT. The J gene is TRBJ2-3, the V gene TRBV18; possible D gene TRBD2, 6 bases. V gave up 1 base and J gave up 0 bases, with 11 bases separating them. The germline CDR1 and CDR2 sequences are KGHSH and LQKENI. The length of the CDR3 is 16 residues.

DNA for the CDR3: TGCGCCAGCAGCGCCCAGACTAGCACAGATACGCAGTATTTT. It is translated as CASSAQTSTDTQYF. This sequence joins TRBV4-3 and TRBJ2-3; no firm D call. Trimming took off 5 bases at V and 0 bases at J, with 9 bases between the two ends. The CDR3 loop spans 14 amino acids. Germline values: CDR1 LGHNA, CDR2 YSLEER.

The V call is TRBV25-1, the J call TRBJ2-7; D might be TRBD1 (6 bases). Germline assignment: CDR1 MGHDK and CDR2 SYGVNS. The CDR3 has 16 residues. The V gene lost 3 bases and the J gene lost 4 bases, with 19 bases spanning the gap. The CDR3 loop reads CASSDTGRGMGYEQYF. CDR3 nucleotides: TGTGCCAGCAGTGATACAGGGAGAGGGATGGGATACGAGCAGTACTTC.

The chain links TRBV28 to TRBJ1-1; TRBD1 is a possible D gene (5 bases). Trimming cost V 4 bases and J 4 bases, with 13 bases left between them. The CDR3 has 14 amino acids. The germline V gene encodes CDR1 MDHEN and CDR2 SYDVKM. Written as DNA, the CDR3 is TGTGCCAGCAGTTCAGACAGACATTTCACTGAAGCTTTCTTT. This translates into CASSSDRHFTEAFF.

This chain links TRBV5-1 with TRBJ1-1, with TRBD1 matching 10 bases. V shed 3 bases, J shed 1 base, and the junction held 6 bases outside the gene matches. The CDR3 runs 16 residues. Germline V gene sequence: CDR1 SGHRS, CDR2 YFSETQ. CDR3 sequence (DNA): TGCGCCAGCAGCTCCGGGGACAGGGGCCCGAACACTGAAGCTTTCTTT. This codes for CASSSGDRGPNTEAFF.

This chain links TRBV19 with TRBJ2-1; TRBD2 matches at 9 bases. The CDR3 is made up of 17 amino acids. Germline V lookup: CDR1 LNHDA, CDR2 SQIVND (reference sequence). With 5 bases clipped from V and 6 bases from J, the junction kept 14 bases outside the gene matches. CDR3 in amino acids: CASSLGISGRSGNEQFF. The CDR3 nucleotides are TGTGCCAGTAGTCTAGGTATTAGCGGGAGATCTGGCAATGAGCAGTTCTTC.

The rearrangement uses TRBV7-2 and TRBJ1-1, with TRBD1 matching 8 bases. The germline gives CDR1 SGHTA, CDR2 FQGNSA. This CDR3 comprises 16 residues. V lost 5 bases, J lost 4 bases, and 12 bases stayed unmatched. Here the CDR3 reads CASSIRTGIVATEAFF. CDR3 DNA: TGTGCCAGCAGCATAAGGACAGGGATCGTTGCCACTGAAGCTTTCTTT. Combining the CDR3 with reference TRBV7-2 and TRBJ1-1 gives the whole variable domain GAGVSQSPSNKVTEKGKDVELRCDPISGHTALYWYRQSLGQGLEFLIYFQGNSAPDKSGLPSDRFSAERTGGSVSTLTIQRTQQEDSAVYLCASSIRTGIVATEAFFGQGTRLTVV.

The chain employs TRBV7-9 and TRBJ1-5; D remains unclear. In germline, CDR1 is SEHNR, CDR2 FQNEAQ (reference sequence). The V gene lost 4 bases and the J gene lost 1 base, with 8 bases spanning the gap. The CDR3 totals 14 residues. The CDR3 DNA reads as TGTGCCAGCAGCTACGACTGGAGCAATCAGCCCCAGCATTTT. Encoded protein: CASSYDWSNQPQHF.

The chain couples TRBV5-4 to TRBJ1-1; no firm D call. The length of the CDR3 is 14 residues. The V and J ends lost 4 bases and 1 base respectively, with 11 bases between them. Germline-derived CDR1 and CDR2 are SGHNT and YYREEE (reference sequence). The CDR3 nucleotides are TGTGCCAGCAGCGCGACCAGACAGAACACTGAAGCTTTCTTT. This gives the protein CASSATRQNTEAFF.

This clone was observed once. The gene calls are TRBV5-1 and TRBJ2-1; tentative D call: TRBD2 (6 bases). This CDR3 spans 15 amino acids. V shed 4 bases and J shed 5 bases, with 16 bases lying between them. Germline CDR1 SGHRS, CDR2 YFSETQ. The CDR3 spells CASSLGLDYHNEQFF. The CDR3 coding sequence is TGCGCCAGCAGCCTGGGACTTGACTACCACAATGAGCAGTTCTTC. Complete variable domain (other parts from reference TRBV5-1 and TRBJ2-1): KAGVTQTPRYLIKTRGQQVTLSCSPISGHRSVSWYQQTPGQGLQFLFEYFSETQRNKGNFPGRFSGRQFSNSRSEMNVSTLELGDSALYLCASSLGLDYHNEQFFGPGTRLTVL.

This sequence joins TRBV10-3 and TRBJ2-3, with 7 bases fitting TRBD2. CDR1 and CDR2 (germline): ENHRY, SYGVKD. This CDR3 has 14 amino acids. V was pared by 8 bases and J by 2 bases, with 7 bases of the junction left unmatched. The chain's CDR3 is CAIGRAANTDTQYF. The CDR3, as DNA: TGTGCCATCGGGAGGGCTGCGAACACAGATACGCAGTATTTT.

As concerns this clone: An end of the junction does not agree with germline; a read error may underlie this. The V gene is TRBV7-6, the J gene TRBJ2-2; possible D gene TRBD2, 5 bases. Germline V gene lookup returns CDR1 SGHVS and CDR2 FNYEAQ. The CDR3 has 16 amino acids. CDR3 amino acids: CAGSLGASSKTGELFF. CDR3 coding DNA: TGTGCCGGCAGCTTAGGAGCTAGCTCCAAGACCGGGGAGCTGTTTTTT.

V and J are TRBV27 and TRBJ1-2; 8 bases match TRBD1. CDR3 length: 13 residues. Germline CDR1 MNHEY, CDR2 SMNVEV (reference sequence). V gave up 8 bases and J gave up 4 bases; unmatched junction bases: 6. CDR3 sequence (DNA): TGTGCCAGCCGCCGGACAGGGCCCTATGGCTACACCTTC. It yields the protein CASRRTGPYGYTF.

V and J are TRBV28 and TRBJ1-1; D is possibly TRBD1 (6 bases). V was trimmed by 6 bases and J by 1 base, leaving 12 bases between them. The CDR3 has 14 residues. Germline CDR1 MDHEN, CDR2 SYDVKM. The CDR3 coding sequence is TGTGCCAGCAGCTCTACAGGGTCGAACACTGAAGCTTTCTTT. Residues: CASSSTGSNTEAFF.

This chain joins TRBV18 and TRBJ2-7; D possibly corresponds to TRBD2 (5 bases). Germline values: CDR1 KGHSH, CDR2 LQKENI. This CDR3 region has 15 residues. V was cut by 2 bases and J by 4 bases, with 15 bases left in between. For the CDR3, the DNA is TGTGCCAGCTCACCAGCGGGCCCCGCCGGATACGAGCAGTACTTC. Its protein product is CASSPAGPAGYEQYF.

The genes are TRBV4-2 and TRBJ1-1; perhaps TRBD1 as D (6 bases). The CDR3 has 12 residues. Trimming cost V 5 bases and J 10 bases, with 14 bases left between them. Germline CDR1 is LGHNA and CDR2 is YNFKEQ. Here the CDR3 reads CASSLGGSGAFF. The CDR3 nucleotides read TGTGCCAGCAGCTTAGGGGGATCTGGAGCTTTCTTT.